These 32 T cell receptor beta chains share one sample of origin, sequenced in a study of T-cell memory formation after mild COVID-19. Each CDR3 protein gets one entry after TCRdb re-called the 5' RACE reads with MiXCR. Of 200,000 to 250,000 distinct CDR3 sequences detected, roughly 10% appear once; the ten largest clones hold 22%. Sample: PBMCs or a T cell subset sorted from them (not recorded which). The source is a man aged 18 to 30 who had mild COVID-19 (a few samples of this study predate the infection). Cell type and time point are not known.

This clonotype showed up many times. J is TRBJ1-6 and V is TRBV5-1; possibly TRBD1 for D (5 bases). The CDR3 covers 14 residues. Germline values: CDR1 SGHRS, CDR2 YFSETQ. V lost 0 bases, J lost 6 bases, and 7 bases lay in between. The CDR3 here is CASSLVGGNSPLHF. Here the CDR3 DNA reads TGCGCCAGCAGCTTGGTGGGGGGTAATTCACCCCTCCACTTT.

There are a few counts of this clonotype. The chain carries TRBV9 and TRBJ2-5; TRBD2 agrees at 10 bases. The CDR3 totals 15 residues. Trimming cost V 5 bases and J 1 base; bases outside gene matches: 5. Per the germline V gene, CDR1 is SGDLS and CDR2 is YYNGEE. In DNA form, the CDR3 reads TGTGCCAGCAGACCGGGACTAGCGACCCAAGAGACCCAGTACTTC. This sequence encodes CASRPGLATQETQYF.

This chain uses TRBV4-3 with TRBJ2-7; D is possibly TRBD1 (6 bases). The length of the CDR3 is 13 residues. With 2 bases removed from V and 5 bases from J, the gap between germline ends came to 10 bases. Germline lookup yields CDR1 LGHNA and CDR2 YSLEER. The CDR3 spells CASSQKRDNEQYF. In nucleotides, the CDR3 is TGCGCCAGCAGCCAAAAAAGGGACAACGAGCAGTACTTC.

There are a few counts of this clonotype. J is TRBJ2-7 and V is TRBV5-1; D gene ambiguous. CDR1 SGHRS and CDR2 YFSETQ come from the germline V gene. Trimming left V 4 bases short and J 7 bases short, with 9 bases between. The CDR3 covers 11 residues. CDR3 coding DNA: TGCGCCAGCAGCGCAGCGAGGGAGCAGTACTTC. Encoded protein: CASSAAREQYF.

This chain joins TRBV9 and TRBJ2-2; possibly TRBD2 for D (5 bases). CDR1 and CDR2 from the germline V gene are SGDLS and YYNGEE. V was pared by 2 bases and J by 6 bases, with 5 bases between. The CDR3 contains 12 residues. The CDR3 nucleotides read TGTGCCAGCAGCGTGAGGGCCGGGGAGCTGTTTTTT. Its translation: CASSVRAGELFF.

This clonotype has more than one count but fewer than ten. The chain couples TRBV7-2 to TRBJ2-5, with TRBD1 matching over 8 bases. V dropped 8 bases and J dropped 5; count of bases not matched to a gene: 7. The CDR3 has 13 amino acids. The germline V gene encodes CDR1 SGHTA and CDR2 FQGNSA. For the CDR3, the DNA is TGTGCCAGCCGTCCAGGGGGCGAGGAGACCCAGTACTTC. Encoded protein: CASRPGGEETQYF.

Only a few counts were recorded for this clonotype. This chain uses TRBV20-1 with TRBJ2-7; the D is unclear. Germline V gives CDR1 DFQATT, CDR2 SNEGSKA (reference sequence). The CDR3 has 11 residues. V was cut by 5 bases and J by 2 bases, with 7 bases left in between. CDR3 residues: CSAGPTYEQYF. In DNA, the CDR3 is TGCAGTGCTGGCCCAACCTACGAGCAGTACTTC.

The chain employs TRBV5-1 and TRBJ2-1; unclear D gene. Germline CDR1 is SGHRS and CDR2 is YFSETQ. Trimming cost V 5 bases and J 8 bases, with 17 bases left between them. The CDR3 loop spans 14 amino acids. The CDR3 here is CASSPSRTGHEQFF. CDR3 coding DNA: TGCGCCAGCAGTCCCTCTAGGACGGGCCATGAGCAGTTCTTC.

The chain carries TRBV5-1 and TRBJ1-3, with 7 bases matching TRBD1. The CDR3 consists of 14 residues. The junction had 4 bases not matched to a gene; V was cut back by 5 bases and J by 2 bases. Germline V gives CDR1 SGHRS, CDR2 YFSETQ. In nucleotides, the CDR3 is TGCGCCAGCAGGACAGGGCAGCCTGGAAACACCATATATTTT. As protein: CASRTGQPGNTIYF.

The sample holds a few counts of this clonotype. The chain joins TRBV18 to TRBJ2-5; 8 bases match TRBD2. This CDR3 comprises 16 residues. The ends lost 2 bases at V and 4 bases at J; junction bases unmatched: 9. Germline values: CDR1 KGHSH, CDR2 LQKENI. As DNA, the CDR3 is TGTGCCAGCTCACCAAGAGGTAGCGGGGTAGGAGAGACCCAGTACTTC. This translates into CASSPRGSGVGETQYF. Together with reference TRBV18 and TRBJ2-5, the CDR3 gives the full variable domain: NAGVMQNPRHLVRRRGQEARLRCSPMKGHSHVYWYRQLPEEGLKFMVYLQKENIIDESGMPKERFSAEFPKEGPSILRIQQVVRGDSAAYFCASSPRGSGVGETQYFGPGTRLLVL.

V gene TRBV9 combines with J gene TRBJ1-6, with 8 bases that match TRBD1. With V trimmed by 3 bases and J by 7 bases, 6 bases remained unmatched. The germline V gene has CDR1 SGDLS and CDR2 YYNGEE. The CDR3 loop spans 15 amino acids. The CDR3 region is CASSARDRLNSPLHF. The CDR3 DNA reads TGTGCCAGCAGCGCACGGGACAGGCTCAATTCACCCCTCCACTTT.

This clonotype has more than one count but fewer than ten. The V call is TRBV7-9, the J call TRBJ1-2, with D maybe TRBD1 (6 bases). The CDR3 has 15 residues. Trimming pared 2 bases from V and 9 bases from J, leaving 19 bases between. CDR1 and CDR2 from the germline V gene are SEHNR and FQNEAQ (reference sequence). The CDR3: CASSLPIPGQGSYTF. The CDR3 nucleotides read TGTGCCAGCAGCTTACCAATCCCGGGGCAGGGGAGCTACACCTTC.

This clonotype was counted a few times. The chain carries TRBV6-5 and TRBJ1-2; D gene ambiguous. Trimming took off 2 bases at V and 4 bases at J, with 11 bases between the two ends. This CDR3 region has 14 residues. CDR1 and CDR2 (germline): MNHEY, SVGAGI. The CDR3 DNA follows: TGTGCCAGCAGTTACAGTTTGGGGTCCTATGGCTACACCTTC. It is translated as CASSYSLGSYGYTF.

The chain has TRBV18 and TRBJ2-5; D not certain. Trimming cost V 3 bases and J 1 base, with 9 bases left between them. The germline CDR1 and CDR2 sequences are KGHSH and LQKENI. The CDR3 is made up of 14 amino acids. CDR3: CASSPSAVQETQYF. In DNA, the CDR3 is TGTGCCAGCTCACCTTCGGCAGTCCAAGAGACCCAGTACTTC.

The sample holds many counts of this clonotype. The J gene is TRBJ2-1, the V gene TRBV5-1; TRBD1 agrees at 7 bases. CDR3 length: 15 amino acids. CDR1 and CDR2 (germline): SGHRS, YFSETQ. V was pared by 4 bases and J by 3 bases, with 7 bases of the junction left unmatched. Here the CDR3 reads CASSPSTGYYNEQFF. For the CDR3, the DNA is TGCGCCAGCAGCCCTTCGACAGGGTACTACAATGAGCAGTTCTTC. The complete variable domain, with remaining parts taken from reference TRBV5-1 and TRBJ2-1, reads KAGVTQTPRYLIKTRGQQVTLSCSPISGHRSVSWYQQTPGQGLQFLFEYFSETQRNKGNFPGRFSGRQFSNSRSEMNVSTLELGDSALYLCASSPSTGYYNEQFFGPGTRLTVL.

This clonotype was found a few times. CDR3 sequence: CASSLAEVPETQYF. CDR3 nucleotide sequence: TGTGCCAGCAGCTTAGCGGAGGTTCCGGAGACCCAGTACTTC. The rearrangement links TRBV7-6 to TRBJ2-5; TRBD2 might be the D (5 bases). Per germline, CDR1 SGHVS and CDR2 FNYEAQ. V dropped 0 bases and J dropped 5 bases, with 10 bases sitting between them. The CDR3 is 14 amino acids.

This clonotype was counted at least ten times. The chain recombines TRBV4-3 with TRBJ2-2; TRBD1 is a possible D gene (6 bases). CDR3 size: 16 residues. The V gene's germline CDR1 is LGHNA and CDR2 YSLEER. V lost 3 bases, J lost 5 bases, and 16 bases lay in between. CDR3 nucleotide sequence: TGCGCCAGCAGCCAGGAAGGGGGTCTGAGTACCGGGGAGCTGTTTTTT. Its protein is CASSQEGGLSTGELFF.

This clonotype was seen more than once but under ten times. The V call is TRBV7-2, the J call TRBJ1-5; unclear D gene. Per germline, CDR1 SGHTA and CDR2 FQGNSA. Trimming took 5 bases from V and 1 from J, leaving 15 bases between them. CDR3 size: 16 residues. In DNA, the CDR3 is TGTGCCAGCAGCCCGTCCCTGACAAGCAGCAATCAGCCCCAGCATTTT. Its protein is CASSPSLTSSNQPQHF.

This clonotype turned up a few times. The rearrangement uses TRBV7-8 and TRBJ2-1, with D perhaps TRBD2 (6 bases). V lost 1 base, J lost 4 bases, and 11 bases lay in between. The CDR3 extends over 15 amino acids. Germline loops: CDR1 SGHVS, CDR2 FQNEAQ. CDR3 bases: TGTGCCAGCAGCTTAGTGGGGGGTGCTTACAATGAGCAGTTCTTC. Residues: CASSLVGGAYNEQFF.

This clonotype has only a few counts. V is TRBV3-1 and J is TRBJ1-1, with a weak D call TRBD1 (6 bases). In germline, CDR1 is LGHDT, CDR2 YNNKEL (reference sequence). V was shortened by 2 bases and J by 6 bases, with 13 bases between the two germline ends. This CDR3 has 14 amino acids. The CDR3 here is CASSQRTGFAEAFF. The CDR3 region has the DNA TGTGCCAGCAGCCAAAGAACAGGGTTCGCTGAAGCTTTCTTT.

This clonotype was observed many times. An end of the junction differs from the germline gene, which may be a read error. The gene calls are TRBV7-2 and TRBJ1-2; TRBD1 matches at 7 bases. Germline V gives CDR1 SGHTA, CDR2 FQGNSA. CDR3 size: 12 residues. Written as DNA, the CDR3 is TGTGCCAGCAGCGAGGAGCTAGGCAGGGGGGAGTTC. Protein product: CASSEELGRGEF.

In DNA form, the CDR3 reads TGTGCCAGCAGCGGCCGGGGCTACACCTTC. As protein: CASSGRGYTF. The chain combines TRBV7-9 with TRBJ1-2; D ambiguous. Germline V CDR1 and CDR2: SEHNR, FQNEAQ (reference sequence). This CDR3 is built from 10 residues. Trimming removed 5 bases at V and 8 bases at J, with 6 bases between.

The rearrangement uses TRBV5-1 and TRBJ2-1; D may be TRBD2 (5 bases). Germline V gene sequence: CDR1 SGHRS, CDR2 YFSETQ. Trimming pared 4 bases from V and 8 bases from J, leaving 13 bases between. The CDR3 spans 13 residues. The CDR3: CASSGLASDEQFF. Here the CDR3 DNA reads TGCGCCAGCAGCGGTCTAGCTTCGGATGAGCAGTTCTTC.

This clonotype showed up just a few times. The chain combines TRBV11-2 with TRBJ2-3; 9 bases align to TRBD1. Germline trimming cut 4 bases from V and 4 bases from J; bases unmatched to any gene: 3. The CDR3 consists of 14 residues. Germline V gene lookup returns CDR1 SGHAT and CDR2 FQNNGV. CDR3 region: CASSSRTGADTQYF. The CDR3 coding sequence is TGTGCCAGCAGCTCAAGGACAGGGGCAGATACGCAGTATTTT.

This clonotype was recorded a few times. CDR3 sequence: CSVEGYGGYEQYF. The CDR3 DNA sequence: TGCAGCGTTGAAGGGTACGGGGGCTACGAGCAGTACTTC. The chain recombines TRBV29-1 with TRBJ2-7; possibly TRBD2 for D (6 bases). The CDR3 has 13 amino acids. V was pared by 1 base and J by 3 bases, with 10 bases between. CDR1 and CDR2 (germline): SQVTM, ANQGSEA.

The gene calls are TRBV7-9 and TRBJ1-2; 10 bases line up with TRBD1. Germline loops: CDR1 SEHNR, CDR2 FQNEAQ (reference sequence). V lost 5 bases and J lost 8; bases outside the gene matches: 8. This CDR3 is built from 14 residues. CDR3 region: CASSPTGTGDGYTF. The CDR3 DNA reads as TGTGCCAGCAGCCCTACCGGGACAGGGGACGGCTACACCTTC. The variable domain in full, with the rest retrieved from reference TRBV7-9 and TRBJ1-2, is DTGVSQNPRHKITKRGQNVTFRCDPISEHNRLYWYRQTLGQGPEFLTYFQNEAQLEKSRLLSDRFSAERPKGSFSTLEIQRTEQGDSAMYLCASSPTGTGDGYTFGSGTRLTVV.

This clonotype was detected only a few times. The chain employs TRBV4-2 and TRBJ2-3; 9 bases fit TRBD2. In germline, CDR1 is LGHNA, CDR2 YNFKEQ. The J segment lost 2 bases and the V segment lost 1 base, leaving 13 bases of the junction unmatched. The CDR3 spans 19 residues. The CDR3 sequence: CASSQGGSRASGVTDTQYF. CDR3 nucleotides: TGTGCCAGCAGCCAAGGTGGTAGTAGGGCTAGCGGGGTCACAGATACGCAGTATTTT.

This rearrangement joins TRBV7-2 to TRBJ2-3; 7 bases are a match to TRBD2. This CDR3 comprises 13 residues. The V and J ends lost 5 bases and 9 bases, in that order; junction bases with no gene match: 8. Germline V gene sequence: CDR1 SGHTA, CDR2 FQGNSA. The chain's CDR3 is CASSGGYSGTQYF. As DNA, the CDR3 is TGTGCCAGCAGCGGAGGGTATAGCGGGACGCAGTATTTT.

There are a few counts of this clonotype. The chain combines TRBV11-2 with TRBJ2-7; D is undetermined. Trimming cost V 1 base and J 6 bases, with 7 bases left between them. The CDR3 sequence is 12 residues long. Germline CDR1 is SGHAT and CDR2 is FQNNGV. The CDR3 reads CASSLGAGEQYF. In nucleotides, the CDR3 is TGTGCCAGCAGCTTAGGGGCAGGCGAGCAGTACTTC.

This clonotype was picked up a small number of times. The chain joins TRBV20-1 to TRBJ2-4; perhaps TRBD1 as D (5 bases). The germline gives CDR1 DFQATT, CDR2 SNEGSKA (reference sequence). V was trimmed by 5 bases and J by 1 base, leaving 12 bases between them. The CDR3 has 14 residues. CDR3 region: CSAPGLEAKNIQYF. In DNA, the CDR3 is TGCAGTGCTCCAGGGTTGGAGGCCAAAAACATTCAGTACTTC.

The J gene is TRBJ1-1, the V gene TRBV18; 8 bases are shared with TRBD1. Per the germline V gene, CDR1 is KGHSH and CDR2 is LQKENI. The CDR3 covers 13 residues. After removal of 6 bases from V and 4 bases from J, the junction contained 4 bases not matched to a gene. CDR3 residues: CASSADRATEAFF. CDR3 in DNA: TGTGCCAGCTCCGCGGACAGGGCCACTGAAGCTTTCTTT.

In its sample, this clonotype was seen a few times. In nucleotides, the CDR3 is TGCGCCAGCAGCCGCCTACTAGCGGGGGGGCCCACAGATACGCAGTATTTT. It specifies CASSRLLAGGPTDTQYF. The chain is built from TRBV4-1 and TRBJ2-3, with TRBD2 matching 13 bases. Germline CDR1 reads MGHRA; CDR2 reads YSYEKL. The CDR3 loop spans 17 amino acids. The trim removed 4 bases at V and 2 bases at J, leaving 6 bases unmatched.